Below, 29 T cell receptor beta chains from the same sample are listed, as sequenced in a study of blood T cell repertoires in COVID-19. The method was immunoSEQ multiplex PCR; TCRdb's version includes in-frame clones alone and lacks a portion of them. The sample has around 260,000 clones; approximately 86% are singletons. The sample comprised peripheral blood. All receptors derive from a man aged 18 to 29 with active or convalescent COVID-19.

The V and J genes are TRBV2 and TRBJ1-4; D gene ambiguous. Germline loops: CDR1 SNHLY, CDR2 FYNNEI. This CDR3 region has 14 residues. Trimming cost V 3 bases and J 4 bases, with 9 bases left between them. The CDR3 region is CASSDRSGNEKLFF. CDR3 bases: TGTGCCAGCAGTGATCGGAGCGGTAATGAAAAACTGTTTTTT.

This clone occurred a few times. The CDR3 DNA reads TGTGCCAGCGTCGGAACTAGCGTGGAGCTGTTTTTT. Its translation is CASVGTSVELFF. This chain uses TRBV6-6 with TRBJ2-2; 7 bases are a match to TRBD2. In germline, CDR1 is MNHNY, CDR2 SVGAGI (reference sequence). The CDR3 is 12 residues long. V lost 8 bases to trimming and J lost 10 bases; unmatched junction nucleotides: 7.

The chain couples TRBV9 to TRBJ1-2; D gene uncertain. The CDR3 consists of 16 residues. Trimming left V 0 bases short and J 1 base short, with 13 bases between. Germline values: CDR1 SGDLS, CDR2 YYNGEE. CDR3 nucleotide sequence: TGTGCCAGCAGCGTAGGAGAACAGAGCATTAACTATGGCTACACCTTC. This sequence encodes CASSVGEQSINYGYTF.

This chain connects TRBV3-1 (or the pseudogene TRBV3-2) to TRBJ2-7, with 9 bases lining up with TRBD1. Looked up from germline, CDR1 is LGHDT and CDR2 is YNNKEL (reference sequence). V lost 6 bases and J lost 1; bases outside the gene matches: 4. The CDR3 loop spans 14 amino acids. The CDR3 loop is CASSRGTGSYEQYF. CDR3 in DNA: TGTGCCAGCAGTCGCGGGACAGGGTCCTACGAGCAGTACTTC.

This clone was seen more than once but under ten times. The chain uses TRBV9 and TRBJ1-5; 9 bases align to TRBD1. In germline, CDR1 is SGDLS, CDR2 YYNGEE. This CDR3 is built from 15 residues. V lost 3 bases, J lost 6 bases, and 7 bases stayed unmatched. CDR3 sequence: CASSATGGSGQPQHF. As DNA, the CDR3 is TGTGCCAGCAGCGCTACAGGGGGCTCGGGTCAGCCCCAGCATTTT.

The chain uses TRBV30 and TRBJ2-5, with D possibly matching TRBD1 (5 bases). Trimming removed 5 bases at V and 2 bases at J, with 12 bases between. This CDR3 has 13 amino acids. The germline V gene encodes CDR1 GTSNPN and CDR2 SVGIG (reference sequence). The DNA for the CDR3 is TGTGCCTGGGGACAAGGCGGTCAAGAGACCCAGTACTTC. Its translation is CAWGQGGQETQYF.

The chain links TRBV20-1 to TRBJ2-1; D not certain. Trimming pared 0 bases from V and 7 bases from J, leaving 4 bases between. The CDR3 is 11 residues long. The V gene's germline CDR1 is DFQATT and CDR2 SNEGSKA (reference sequence). The CDR3 loop reads CSARDSNEQFF. The CDR3 nucleotides read TGCAGTGCTAGAGATAGTAATGAGCAGTTCTTC.

V usage is TRBV27 and J usage is TRBJ1-4; the D is unclear. Germline CDR1 reads MNHEY; CDR2 reads SMNVEV (reference sequence). The germline V and J ends were trimmed by 4 bases and 4 bases, with 10 bases remaining between them. The CDR3 loop spans 14 amino acids. This chain's CDR3 is CASSSLLFNEKLFF. The DNA for the CDR3 is TGTGCCAGCAGTTCGCTCCTATTTAATGAAAAACTGTTTTTT.

The V gene is TRBV15, the J gene TRBJ1-2; D is uncertain. This CDR3 has 14 amino acids. CDR1 is LNHNV and CDR2 is YYDKDF in the germline V gene (reference sequence). V was trimmed by 1 base and J by 2 bases, leaving 8 bases between them. The DNA of the CDR3 is TGTGCCACCAGCAGAGTTGGAGAGAACTATGGCTACACCTTC. As protein: CATSRVGENYGYTF.

This clone was picked up a small number of times. The rearrangement uses TRBV7-9 and TRBJ2-1; maybe TRBD2 (5 bases). V was trimmed by 5 bases and J by 5 bases, leaving 16 bases between them. The germline V gene has CDR1 SEHNR and CDR2 FQNEAQ (reference sequence). There are 15 residues in the CDR3. CDR3 DNA: TGTGCCAGCAGCCCGGCGGGCCCCGTCAACAATGAGCAGTTCTTC. This sequence encodes CASSPAGPVNNEQFF.

The rearrangement joins TRBV6-1 to TRBJ1-1; D not certain. Trimming took 2 bases from V and 6 from J, leaving 10 bases between them. CDR1 is MNHNS and CDR2 is SASEGT in the germline V gene. The CDR3 sequence is 13 residues long. The CDR3 DNA reads as TGTGCCAGCAGTGAAAGAGCAAAGCCTGAAGCTTTCTTT. Protein sequence: CASSERAKPEAFF.

The genes are TRBV7-3 and TRBJ2-2; TRBD1 matches 7 bases. Germline values: CDR1 SGHTA, CDR2 FQGTGA. V lost 1 base, J lost 8 bases, and 7 bases stayed unmatched. The CDR3 is made up of 15 amino acids. The CDR3 DNA is TGTGCCAGCAGCTTAAGACAGGGCGGTCAAGGGGAGCTGTTTTTT. It specifies CASSLRQGGQGELFF.

The chain combines TRBV6-5 with TRBJ1-2; 8 bases map to TRBD1. Germline assignment: CDR1 MNHEY and CDR2 SVGAGI. The CDR3 totals 13 residues. The junction had 5 bases not matched to a gene; V was cut back by 5 bases and J by 6 bases. CDR3 protein: CASSRGQVDGYTF. For the CDR3, the DNA is TGTGCCAGCAGTCGGGGACAGGTCGATGGCTACACCTTC.

This chain connects TRBV5-6 to TRBJ1-5, with D unclear. The CDR3 has 13 residues. The germline gives CDR1 SGHDT, CDR2 YYEEEE. V lost 2 bases and J lost 7, with 10 bases in between. CDR3 sequence (DNA): TGTGCCAGCAGCTTTGGAATGGGCCAGCCCCAGCATTTT. Amino acid sequence: CASSFGMGQPQHF.

This clone occurred once. Here the CDR3 reads CAGRTGGSSPLHF. The DNA for the CDR3 is TGTGCCGGAAGGACAGGGGGTTCTTCACCCCTCCACTTT. The chain carries TRBV2 and TRBJ1-6; 10 bases line up with TRBD1. Germline V gene data show CDR1 as SNHLY and CDR2 as FYNNEI. V dropped 11 bases and J dropped 9; count of bases not matched to a gene: 7. This CDR3 is 13 amino acids long.

The chain couples TRBV19 to TRBJ1-1; a possible D gene is TRBD1 (5 bases). Germline CDR1 is LNHDA and CDR2 is SQIVND (reference sequence). The germline V and J ends were trimmed by 5 bases and 3 bases, with 19 bases remaining between them. The CDR3 loop spans 16 amino acids. CDR3 sequence (DNA): TGTGCCAGTAGTCCCCGTTTGCGGGCGGGGGACACTGAAGCTTTCTTT. The encoded protein is CASSPRLRAGDTEAFF.

The CDR3 region is CASTRSPVGQSSTGELFF. The CDR3 nucleotides read TGTGCCAGCACGCGATCCCCAGTCGGACAGTCAAGTACCGGGGAGCTGTTTTTT. The chain couples TRBV2 to TRBJ2-2; maybe TRBD1 (6 bases). From germline, CDR1 is SNHLY and CDR2 FYNNEI. This CDR3 contains 18 residues. Trimming shortened V by 7 bases and J by 5 bases, and 26 bases separated the two germline ends.

This clone was seen a handful of times. The V and J genes are TRBV9 and TRBJ1-2; 10 positions agree with TRBD1. Germline V CDR1 and CDR2: SGDLS, YYNGEE. This CDR3 is built from 16 residues. J was trimmed by 4 bases and V by 4 bases; bases with no gene match: 10. The CDR3 nucleotides are TGTGCCAGCAGCCTTATGGGGACAGGGGATTCCTATGGCTACACCTTC. Translated: CASSLMGTGDSYGYTF.

This clone was seen a few times. The chain carries TRBV6-2 or TRBV6-3 and TRBJ2-7, with 8 bases matching TRBD2. J was trimmed by 5 bases and V by 2 bases; bases with no gene match: 8. Germline V lookup: CDR1 MNHEY, CDR2 SVGEGT. This CDR3 is 15 amino acids long. Here the CDR3 reads CASSYRGSGINEQYF. Here the CDR3 DNA reads TGTGCCAGCAGTTACCGTGGTAGCGGGATCAACGAGCAGTACTTC.

The J gene is TRBJ1-2, the V gene TRBV2; D gene unclear. The CDR3 covers 12 residues. The V end was cut by 8 bases, the J end by 8 bases, with 15 bases between. Looked up from germline, CDR1 is SNHLY and CDR2 is FYNNEI. Here the CDR3 reads CASRSTRSGYTF. CDR3 DNA: TGTGCCAGCCGCTCGACAAGGTCAGGCTACACCTTC.

CDR3 loop: CASSLTPGQGDGYTF. The CDR3 DNA reads TGCGCCAGCAGCCTGACTCCGGGACAGGGGGATGGCTACACCTTC. The rearrangement links TRBV5-1 to TRBJ1-2; 11 bases are a match to TRBD1. With 4 bases clipped from V and 6 bases from J, the junction kept 8 bases outside the gene matches. The CDR3 covers 15 residues. Per the germline V gene, CDR1 is SGHRS and CDR2 is YFSETQ.

This chain uses TRBV7-6 with TRBJ2-7, with 9 bases that match TRBD1. V dropped 0 bases and J dropped 5; count of bases not matched to a gene: 8. The CDR3 has 16 amino acids. Germline lookup yields CDR1 SGHVS and CDR2 FNYEAQ. Written as DNA, the CDR3 is TGTGCCAGCAGCTTAGCCTCTGGGACAGGGTTGGACGAGCAGTACTTC. Its translation: CASSLASGTGLDEQYF. The full variable domain, its missing parts supplied by reference TRBV7-6 and TRBJ2-7, is GAGVSQSPRYKVTKRGQDVALRCDPISGHVSLYWYRQALGQGPEFLTYFNYEAQQDKSGLPNDRFSAERPEGSISTLTIQRTEQRDSAMYRCASSLASGTGLDEQYFGPGTRLTVT.

The chain combines TRBV14 with TRBJ2-1; 7 bases align to TRBD2. Losses at the gene ends were 3 bases for V and 0 bases for J; bases not matched to a gene: 20. This CDR3 spans 21 amino acids. Germline assignment: CDR1 SGHDN and CDR2 FVKESK. CDR3: CASSHSLTSPNHHRSYNEQFF. Here the CDR3 DNA reads TGTGCCAGCAGCCATAGCCTGACTAGCCCAAACCATCATCGCTCCTACAATGAGCAGTTCTTC.

The rearrangement uses TRBV11-2 and TRBJ2-1; D is perhaps TRBD2 (5 bases). The CDR3 has 16 amino acids. The germline V gene has CDR1 SGHAT and CDR2 FQNNGV. Trimming pared 7 bases from V and 2 bases from J, leaving 18 bases between. DNA for the CDR3: TGTGCCAGCATCCCTGCCGGGATGAGCCCCTACAATGAGCAGTTCTTC. Translated: CASIPAGMSPYNEQFF. The full variable domain, completed using reference TRBV11-2 and TRBJ2-1, is EAGVAQSPRYKIIEKRQSVAFWCNPISGHATLYWYQQILGQGPKLLIQFQNNGVVDDSQLPKDRFSAERLKGVDSTLKIQPAKLEDSAVYLCASIPAGMSPYNEQFFGPGTRLTVL.

This sequence joins TRBV28 and TRBJ1-1; D uncertain. The CDR3 is made up of 11 amino acids. The germline V gene encodes CDR1 MDHEN and CDR2 SYDVKM. Trimming removed 3 bases from V and 6 bases from J, with 5 bases in between. DNA for the CDR3: TGTGCCAGCAGTTTGGCAGCTGAAGCTTTCTTT. Amino acid sequence: CASSLAAEAFF.

CDR3 sequence: CASMPMGAETQYF. The CDR3 DNA reads as TGTGCCAGCATGCCTATGGGAGCTGAGACGCAGTATTTT. The chain carries TRBV27 and TRBJ2-3; maybe TRBD2 (5 bases). Germline CDR1 MNHEY, CDR2 SMNVEV (reference sequence). Trimming removed 7 bases from V and 9 bases from J, with 17 bases in between. The CDR3 has 13 amino acids.

The CDR3 protein is CASMFTGGAVTEAFF. The CDR3 DNA sequence: TGTGCCAGCATGTTTACAGGGGGCGCGGTCACTGAAGCTTTCTTT. V usage is TRBV25-1 and J usage is TRBJ1-1; 9 nucleotides agree with TRBD1. V trimming: 7 bases; J trimming: 4 bases; junction bases outside the gene matches: 10. Germline V gene lookup returns CDR1 MGHDK and CDR2 SYGVNS. The CDR3 loop spans 15 amino acids. Combining the CDR3 with reference TRBV25-1 and TRBJ1-1 gives the whole variable domain EADIYQTPRYLVIGTGKKITLECSQTMGHDKMYWYQQDPGMELHLIHYSYGVNSTEKGDLSSESTVSRIRTEHFPLTLESARPSHTSQYLCASMFTGGAVTEAFFGQGTRLTVV.

The CDR3 region has the DNA TGTGCCAGCAGCTCAAACAGGGTGGACTACACCTTC. It yields the protein CASSSNRVDYTF. The chain carries TRBV13 and TRBJ1-2; a weak D match, TRBD1 (6 bases). Germline-derived CDR1 and CDR2 are PRHDT and FYEKMQ (reference sequence). Trimming removed 4 bases from V and 10 bases from J, with 13 bases in between. The CDR3 spans 12 residues.

J is TRBJ1-4 and V is TRBV18, with D possibly being TRBD1 (6 bases). CDR3 length: 13 amino acids. Trimming left V 9 bases short and J 4 bases short, with 12 bases between. Looked up from germline, CDR1 is KGHSH and CDR2 is LQKENI. CDR3 nucleotides: TGTGCCAGTCAACAGGGATTTAATGAAAAACTGTTTTTT. Translation gives CASQQGFNEKLFF.